These 21 T cell receptor beta chains share one sample of origin, sequenced in a study of blood T cell repertoires in COVID-19. The table came from immunoSEQ multiplex PCR; TCRdb's copy has only in-frame clones and leaves some out. Of approximately 130,000 clones listed, over 70% are singletons. Sequenced: peripheral blood. The receptor source for this set is a middle-aged man with active COVID-19.

V gene TRBV3-1 (or the pseudogene TRBV3-2) combines with J gene TRBJ2-7; D call uncertain. V lost 4 bases, J lost 0 bases, and 10 bases lay in between. Germline CDR1 and CDR2: LGHDT and YNNKEL (reference sequence). The CDR3 totals 14 residues. For the CDR3, the DNA is TGTGCCAGCAGCCCCTTTAGGAGCTCCTACGAGCAGTACTTC. Encoded protein: CASSPFRSSYEQYF.

This chain uses TRBV30 with TRBJ2-7; D not certain. Trimming removed 3 bases from V and 4 bases from J, with 10 bases in between. CDR3 length equals 12 residues. Germline V CDR1 and CDR2: GTSNPN, SVGIG (reference sequence). The CDR3 loop is CAWRSGGYEQYF. The CDR3 region has the DNA TGTGCCTGGAGATCGGGTGGATACGAGCAGTACTTC.

In this sample, this clone turned up once. The chain combines TRBV27 with TRBJ2-5; tentatively, D is TRBD1 (7 bases). The V and J ends lost 0 bases and 5 bases respectively, with 22 bases between them. Germline V gene data show CDR1 as MNHEY and CDR2 as SMNVEV (reference sequence). The CDR3 totals 18 residues. In DNA, the CDR3 is TGTGCCAGCAGTTTATCGATCGCAGGGGGGACGGTGTGGGAGACCCAGTACTTC. Amino acid sequence: CASSLSIAGGTVWETQYF.

In DNA form, the CDR3 reads TGTGCCAGCAGCACACCGGGACAACTCCAAGAGACCCAGTACTTC. This encodes CASSTPGQLQETQYF. J is TRBJ2-5 and V is TRBV5-6, with D possibly being TRBD1 (6 bases). This CDR3 is 15 amino acids long. Per the germline V gene, CDR1 is SGHDT and CDR2 is YYEEEE. V was cut by 4 bases and J by 1 base, with 14 bases left in between.

The V gene is TRBV25-1, the J gene TRBJ1-4, with D tentatively TRBD1 (6 bases). V lost 3 bases, J lost 7 bases, and 12 bases lay in between. Germline loops: CDR1 MGHDK, CDR2 SYGVNS. The CDR3 loop spans 14 amino acids. CDR3 bases: TGTGCCAGCAGTGAGGGGGGGGGCGGTGAAAAACTGTTTTTT. The encoded protein is CASSEGGGGEKLFF.

About this clone itself: The CDR3 end shows no conserved phenylalanine or tryptophan, and so a read error is likely. No DNA is shown, since the ends of the CDR3 on it are uncertain; the CDR3 is the one TCRdb lists. The chain has TRBV12-2 and TRBJ1-4; the tabulated D call, TRBD1, remains unverified against the DNA. TRBV12-2 is marked as a pseudogene. Including both end residues, the CDR3 is 14 amino acids long. CDR3 sequence: CASRSHDGQNLGSG.

The rearrangement uses TRBV27 and TRBJ1-2; possibly TRBD1 for D (5 bases). CDR1 and CDR2 from the germline V gene are MNHEY and SMNVEV (reference sequence). Trimming took 2 bases from V and 2 from J, leaving 12 bases between them. This CDR3 region has 15 residues. The CDR3 loop reads CASSLSPGGNYGYTF. Written as DNA, the CDR3 is TGTGCCAGCAGTTTAAGCCCTGGGGGGAACTATGGCTACACCTTC.

The chain has TRBV11-2 and TRBJ2-7, with D possibly TRBD2 on 5 matching bases. In germline, CDR1 is SGHAT, CDR2 FQNNGV. The CDR3 is 12 residues long. V shed 4 bases and J shed 4 bases, with 8 bases lying between them. The CDR3 DNA follows: TGTGCCAGCAGCTCACGGGGTTACGAGCAGTACTTC. Residues: CASSSRGYEQYF.

The V gene is TRBV7-2, the J gene TRBJ2-1; 9 nucleotides align to TRBD1. Trimming at V came to 5 bases and at J to 2 bases, leaving 4 bases not matched to a gene. Per the germline V gene, CDR1 is SGHTA and CDR2 is FQGNSA. The CDR3 consists of 15 residues. CDR3 protein: CASSLRTGAYNEQFF. The DNA for the CDR3 is TGTGCCAGCAGCCTACGGACAGGGGCCTACAATGAGCAGTTCTTC.

The chain is built from TRBV9 and TRBJ1-2; TRBD1 is a possible D gene (6 bases). Germline-derived CDR1 and CDR2 are SGDLS and YYNGEE. The CDR3 consists of 15 residues. The V gene lost 3 bases and the J gene lost 4 bases, with 16 bases spanning the gap. The chain's CDR3 is CASSAELGTIYGYTF. The CDR3 DNA is TGTGCCAGCAGCGCCGAGCTGGGGACAATCTATGGCTACACCTTC.

The J gene is TRBJ1-5, the V gene TRBV6-5; D uncertain. Germline loops: CDR1 MNHEY, CDR2 SVGAGI. The V gene lost 5 bases and the J gene lost 0 bases, with 11 bases spanning the gap. The CDR3 runs 15 residues. Here the CDR3 reads CASSLDPYSNQPQHF. The CDR3 DNA sequence: TGTGCCAGCAGTCTAGATCCATATAGCAATCAGCCCCAGCATTTT.

CDR3: CASSLVGTPNYGYTF. The CDR3 region has the DNA TGTGCCAGCAGCTTAGTGGGGACACCTAACTATGGCTACACCTTC. V gene TRBV11-2 combines with J gene TRBJ1-2, with D possibly matching TRBD1 (6 bases). The CDR3 sequence is 15 residues long. Germline V gene sequence: CDR1 SGHAT, CDR2 FQNNGV. Between the trimmed V and J ends, which lost 1 base and 0 bases, there was a span of 9 bases.

V and J are TRBV2 and TRBJ1-2, with 7 bases aligning to TRBD1. From germline, CDR1 is SNHLY and CDR2 FYNNEI. V lost 3 bases to trimming and J lost 2 bases; unmatched junction nucleotides: 6. CDR3 size: 15 residues. The CDR3 DNA reads as TGTGCCAGCAGTGAGAACCAGGGGGGCAACTATGGCTACACCTTC. This translates into CASSENQGGNYGYTF.

V is TRBV6-5 and J is TRBJ2-7; possibly TRBD1 for D (5 bases). In germline, CDR1 is MNHEY, CDR2 SVGAGI. The CDR3 length is 13 residues. V dropped 6 bases and J dropped 2 bases, with 11 bases sitting between them. The CDR3: CASSLQATYEQYF. The CDR3 region has the DNA TGTGCCAGCAGCCTACAGGCGACCTACGAGCAGTACTTC.

The J gene is TRBJ2-3, the V gene TRBV11-2, with 7 bases lining up with TRBD2. The germline gives CDR1 SGHAT, CDR2 FQNNGV. CDR3 length equals 15 residues. V lost 3 bases to trimming and J lost 0 bases; unmatched junction nucleotides: 3. The CDR3 region has the DNA TGTGCCAGCAGCTTCGGGACTACTAGCACAGATACGCAGTATTTT. Amino acids: CASSFGTTSTDTQYF.

The gene calls are TRBV6-6 and TRBJ1-5; 7 nucleotides line up with TRBD1. Germline values: CDR1 MNHNY, CDR2 SVGAGI (reference sequence). Trimming took 5 bases from V and 2 from J; bases not matched to a gene: 21. The CDR3 contains 20 residues. CDR3 residues: CASSPQPRLAGGIGNQPQHF. DNA for the CDR3: TGTGCCAGCAGTCCCCAACCCAGGCTAGCAGGGGGGATAGGCAATCAGCCCCAGCATTTT.

Only one count was recorded for this clone. V gene TRBV19 combines with J gene TRBJ2-2; 8 bases match TRBD1. CDR1 is LNHDA, CDR2 SQIVND, per germline (reference sequence). Trimming took 5 bases from V and 1 from J; bases not matched to a gene: 9. This CDR3 is 17 amino acids long. The CDR3 nucleotides read TGTGCCAGTAGTGTGAACCAGGGGGCCCTGAACACCGGGGAGCTGTTTTTT. Encoded protein: CASSVNQGALNTGELFF.

In its sample, this clone was seen once. This rearrangement joins TRBV25-1 to TRBJ2-7, with TRBD1 matching 7 bases. Trimming cost V 5 bases and J 4 bases; bases outside gene matches: 2. In germline, CDR1 is MGHDK, CDR2 SYGVNS. This CDR3 region has 12 residues. In DNA, the CDR3 is TGTGCCAGCAGTAGGGGGCGGTACGAGCAGTACTTC. Translating it yields CASSRGRYEQYF.

This rearrangement joins TRBV29-1 to TRBJ2-1; no firm D call. There are 14 residues in the CDR3. Germline-derived CDR1 and CDR2 are SQVTM and ANQGSEA. Trimming removed 6 bases from V and 0 bases from J, with 12 bases in between. The chain's CDR3 is CSVRIGGSYNEQFF. DNA for the CDR3: TGCAGCGTGAGGATCGGCGGCTCCTACAATGAGCAGTTCTTC.

This chain connects TRBV19 to TRBJ1-2; the D gene is possibly TRBD1 (6 bases). V lost 6 bases, J lost 6 bases, and 14 bases lay in between. CDR3 length equals 13 residues. The germline V gene encodes CDR1 LNHDA and CDR2 SQIVND (reference sequence). The CDR3: CASRFTTGHGYTF. The CDR3 nucleotides read TGTGCCAGTAGGTTTACCACAGGGCATGGCTACACCTTC.

The chain carries TRBV10-3 and TRBJ2-3; tentatively, D is TRBD1 (6 bases). V was shortened by 6 bases and J by 3 bases, with 16 bases between the two germline ends. CDR1 and CDR2 from the germline V gene are ENHRY and SYGVKD. The CDR3 has 15 residues. The CDR3 DNA is TGTGCCATCAGCGCCCGACAGGCCCGAACAGATACGCAGTATTTT. Its protein is CAISARQARTDTQYF.